This paragraph covers one T cell receptor (beta chain) sequence. These data belong to a study of control samples from healthy donors and cancer patients. The protocol was immunoSEQ multiplex PCR, while the TCRdb copy is restricted to in-frame clones and leaves out a portion. This sample has 140,000 or so clones; about 91% occur once, and the top ten carry approximately 3.2%. The sample consisted of blood. This TCR was recovered from a man in his thirties or forties in good health.

For the CDR3, the DNA is TGTGCCAGCAGTTTAGGTAGGCGGATCTATGGCTACACCTTC. Translated, it gives CASSLGRRIYGYTF. The chain combines TRBV28 with TRBJ1-2; the D is unclear. Germline V gives CDR1 MDHEN, CDR2 SYDVKM. V lost 2 bases and J lost 4, with 11 bases in between. The CDR3 is 14 residues long.